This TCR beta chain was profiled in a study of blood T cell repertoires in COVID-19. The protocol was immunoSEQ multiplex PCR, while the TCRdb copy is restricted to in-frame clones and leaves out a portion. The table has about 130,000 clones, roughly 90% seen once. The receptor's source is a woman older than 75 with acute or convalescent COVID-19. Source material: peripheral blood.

The CDR3 DNA follows: TGTGCCAGCAGCCTCACTTCTCGGACTAGCGGGGGCAGCTCCTACGAGCAGTACTTC. It is translated as CASSLTSRTSGGSSYEQYF. J is TRBJ2-7 and V is TRBV7-8; TRBD2 aligns across 13 bases. V lost 5 bases and J lost 0; bases outside the gene matches: 13. CDR3 size: 19 residues. Germline CDR1 SGHVS, CDR2 FQNEAQ.